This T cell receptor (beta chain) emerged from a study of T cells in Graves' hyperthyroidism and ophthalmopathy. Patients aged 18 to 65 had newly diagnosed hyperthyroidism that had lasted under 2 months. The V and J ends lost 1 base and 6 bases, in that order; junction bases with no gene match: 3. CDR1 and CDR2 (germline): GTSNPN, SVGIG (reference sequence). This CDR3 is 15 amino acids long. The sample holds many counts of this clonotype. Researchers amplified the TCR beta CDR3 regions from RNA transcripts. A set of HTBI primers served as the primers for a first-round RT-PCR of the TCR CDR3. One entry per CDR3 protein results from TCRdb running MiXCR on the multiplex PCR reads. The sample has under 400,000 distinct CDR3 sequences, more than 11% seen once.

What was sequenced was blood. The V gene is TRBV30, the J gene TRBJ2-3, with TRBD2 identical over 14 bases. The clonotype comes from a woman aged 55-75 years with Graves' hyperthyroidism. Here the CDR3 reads CAWSEGLAGADTQYF. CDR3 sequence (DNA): TGTGCCTGGAGTGAGGGACTAGCGGGAGCCGATACGCAGTATTTT.